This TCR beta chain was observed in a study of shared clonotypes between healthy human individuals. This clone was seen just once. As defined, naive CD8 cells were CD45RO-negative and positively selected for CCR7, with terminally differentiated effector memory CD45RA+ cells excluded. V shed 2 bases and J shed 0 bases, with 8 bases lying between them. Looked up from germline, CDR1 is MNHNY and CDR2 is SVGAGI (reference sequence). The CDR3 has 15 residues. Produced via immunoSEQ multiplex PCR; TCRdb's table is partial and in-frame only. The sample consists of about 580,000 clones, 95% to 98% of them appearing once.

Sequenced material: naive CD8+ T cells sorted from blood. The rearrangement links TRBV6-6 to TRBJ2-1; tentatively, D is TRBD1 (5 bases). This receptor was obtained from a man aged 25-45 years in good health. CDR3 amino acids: CASSYPDSSYNEQFF. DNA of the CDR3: TGTGCCAGCAGTTACCCCGACAGCTCCTACAATGAGCAGTTCTTC.